A single sample gave rise to the 19 T cell receptor beta chains below, sequenced in a study of blood T cell repertoires in COVID-19. The data were produced by immunoSEQ multiplex PCR, yet TCRdb's version contains in-frame clones alone and is incomplete. The profile covers over 200,000 clones, with around nine tenths appearing a single time and 2.7% taken by the ten largest. The sample was peripheral blood. The receptor source for this set is a woman aged 55-75 years with acute or convalescent COVID-19.

The chain has TRBV5-1 and TRBJ2-1; TRBD2 matches at 9 bases. Trimming took 4 bases from V and 8 from J; bases not matched to a gene: 4. Germline lookup yields CDR1 SGHRS and CDR2 YFSETQ. The CDR3 contains 13 residues. Here the CDR3 reads CASSAGLAYEQFF. The CDR3 nucleotides read TGCGCCAGCAGCGCGGGACTAGCCTATGAGCAGTTCTTC.

This chain links TRBV12-2 with TRBJ1-2; the DNA was not used to check the table's D call, TRBD1. TRBV12-2 is tagged as a pseudogene. This CDR3 contains 20 residues. The CDR3 region has the DNA TGTGCAAGTCGCTTAGCGTGGTCGGCAGGGCACTGGTTAGCTAACTATGGCTACACCTTC. It codes for CASRLAWSAGHWLANYGYTF.

The chain recombines TRBV18 with TRBJ2-5; a weak D match, TRBD1 (6 bases). Germline V CDR1 and CDR2: KGHSH, LQKENI. Deletions cut 1 base from V and 5 bases from J, with 11 bases between. The CDR3 covers 14 residues. CDR3 nucleotide sequence: TGTGCCAGCTCACCACGGGACAAGACGGAGACCCAGTACTTC. It codes for CASSPRDKTETQYF.

This clone was recorded a few times. The rearrangement links TRBV3-1 (or the pseudogene TRBV3-2) to TRBJ1-3; unclear D gene. The germline V gene has CDR1 LGHDT and CDR2 YNNKEL (reference sequence). This CDR3 is built from 14 residues. Trimming cost V 5 bases and J 0 bases, with 8 bases left between them. CDR3 residues: CASSLDNSGNTIYF. The DNA for the CDR3 is TGTGCCAGCAGCTTAGACAACTCTGGAAACACCATATATTTT.

The J gene is TRBJ1-6, the V gene TRBV21-1; no check of the table's D call, TRBD1, against the DNA was made. TRBV21-1 is flagged as a pseudogene. There are 13 residues in the CDR3. CDR3 residues: CASSGQVNSPLHF. DNA for the CDR3: TGTGCCAGCAGCGGGCAGGTTAATTCACCCCTCCACTTT.

As DNA, the CDR3 is TGTGCCAGCAGCTTGGGGCAGGGCGATAGACCCCTCCACTTT. Protein product: CASSLGQGDRPLHF. The chain employs TRBV5-5 and TRBJ1-6; D possibly corresponds to TRBD1 (5 bases). V was trimmed by 0 bases and J by 12 bases, leaving 13 bases between them. The germline gives CDR1 SGHKS, CDR2 YYEKEE (reference sequence). This CDR3 is built from 14 residues.

The sample holds a few counts of this clone. The V gene is TRBV29-1, the J gene TRBJ2-3; 8 bases are shared with TRBD1. The CDR3 covers 13 residues. Germline V gene sequence: CDR1 SQVTM, CDR2 ANQGSEA. V was clipped by 7 bases and J by 6 bases; unmatched bases: 9. CDR3 loop: CSGTGTLVDTQYF. In DNA, the CDR3 is TGCAGCGGGACAGGGACCCTCGTGGATACGCAGTATTTT.

The chain carries TRBV7-2 and TRBJ2-7, with a tentative D call TRBD1 (6 bases). This CDR3 has 14 amino acids. Germline V CDR1 and CDR2: SGHTA, FQGNSA. V lost 7 bases and J 2 bases, leaving 15 bases between the germline ends. The CDR3 spells CASNYGTRTYEQYF. The CDR3 nucleotides read TGTGCCAGCAACTACGGGACAAGGACCTACGAGCAGTACTTC.

This clone has a handful of counts. This chain joins TRBV9 and TRBJ1-2; 9 bases are a match to TRBD1. The germline V gene encodes CDR1 SGDLS and CDR2 YYNGEE. The CDR3 covers 15 residues. Trimming removed 4 bases from V and 3 bases from J; junction bases left unmatched: 7. CDR3 sequence reads: CASSPGQGGDYGYTF. DNA of the CDR3: TGTGCCAGCAGCCCGGGACAGGGCGGAGACTATGGCTACACCTTC.

The chain recombines TRBV19 with TRBJ2-7; D is possibly TRBD2 (6 bases). Trimming removed 6 bases from V and 4 bases from J, with 19 bases in between. This CDR3 spans 15 amino acids. Germline V CDR1 and CDR2: LNHDA, SQIVND (reference sequence). The CDR3 nucleotides read TGTGCCAGTAGCGTACGGCCGGGACTTACTTACGAGCAGTACTTC. This codes for CASSVRPGLTYEQYF.

The J gene is TRBJ2-7, the V gene TRBV14, with 10 bases that match TRBD1. This CDR3 has 16 amino acids. Germline assignment: CDR1 SGHDN and CDR2 FVKESK. J was trimmed by 5 bases and V by 6 bases; bases with no gene match: 13. The CDR3 nucleotides are TGTGCCAGCAGGGGATTCCTCGGGACAGGGGACGACGAGCAGTACTTC. Translated: CASRGFLGTGDDEQYF. Variable domain in full (rest from reference TRBV14 and TRBJ2-7): EAGVTQFPSHSVIEKGQTVTLRCDPISGHDNLYWYRRVMGKEIKFLLHFVKESKQDESGMPNNRFLAERTGGTYSTLKVQPAELEDSGVYFCASRGFLGTGDDEQYFGPGTRLTVT.

This clone appeared a single time. This chain connects TRBV27 to TRBJ2-5, with a tentative D call TRBD1 (6 bases). There are 15 residues in the CDR3. Germline V lookup: CDR1 MNHEY, CDR2 SMNVEV (reference sequence). The ends were cut back, 4 bases at V and 9 bases at J, with 21 bases in the middle. For the CDR3, the DNA is TGTGCCAGCAGTTCAAACCGGGACACCCTACGGGCCCAGTACTTC. It translates to CASSSNRDTLRAQYF.

The chain is built from TRBV19 and TRBJ2-7; TRBD1 matches at 8 bases. In germline, CDR1 is LNHDA, CDR2 SQIVND (reference sequence). The CDR3 extends over 13 amino acids. V gave up 6 bases and J gave up 4 bases; unmatched junction bases: 5. Written as DNA, the CDR3 is TGTGCCAGTAGCGACAGGGGCGAGTACGAGCAGTACTTC. Amino acids: CASSDRGEYEQYF.

The V and J genes are TRBV24-1 and TRBJ2-4; 11 bases align to TRBD2. The trim removed 7 bases at V and 4 bases at J, leaving 5 bases unmatched. CDR1 is KGHDR, CDR2 SFDVKD, per germline. This CDR3 spans 15 amino acids. CDR3 nucleotide sequence: TGTGCCACCAGCGGGGGACTAGCGGAAAAAAACATTCAGTACTTC. This encodes CATSGGLAEKNIQYF.

The chain carries TRBV7-8 and TRBJ1-1, with 8 nucleotides matching TRBD1. CDR1 SGHVS and CDR2 FQNEAQ come from the germline V gene. The CDR3 extends over 15 amino acids. The V segment lost 1 base and the J segment 5 bases; nucleotides outside the gene matches: 6. As DNA, the CDR3 is TGTGCCAGCAGCTTAGTGGCAGGGGGCTTGACTGAAGCTTTCTTT. Amino acid sequence: CASSLVAGGLTEAFF.

This chain connects TRBV4-2 to TRBJ1-2; 12 positions match TRBD1. Per germline, CDR1 LGHNA and CDR2 YNFKEQ. Trimming cost V 1 base and J 5 bases; bases outside gene matches: 5. The CDR3 is made up of 16 amino acids. In DNA form, the CDR3 reads TGTGCCAGCAGCCAAGCATGGGGACAGGGGGCTTATGGCTACACCTTC. Protein product: CASSQAWGQGAYGYTF.

The rearrangement uses TRBV11-2 and TRBJ2-7, with 8 bases fitting TRBD2. Trimming cost V 5 bases and J 2 bases; bases outside gene matches: 2. Germline V gives CDR1 SGHAT, CDR2 FQNNGV. This CDR3 is built from 13 residues. DNA for the CDR3: TGTGCCAGCAGCATCGGGGGGGCCTACGAGCAGTACTTC. This gives the protein CASSIGGAYEQYF.

This clone has a handful of counts. J is TRBJ2-4 and V is TRBV7-2, with 7 bases aligning to TRBD1. CDR1 is SGHTA, CDR2 FQGNSA, per germline. Losses at the gene ends were 1 base for V and 4 bases for J; bases not matched to a gene: 10. The CDR3 is 17 residues long. CDR3 DNA: TGTGCCAGCAGCTTAGGCCTACAGGGGATGGCTAAAAACATTCAGTACTTC. Its protein product is CASSLGLQGMAKNIQYF.

The CDR3 spells CATYNKGESREAFF. The CDR3 nucleotides read TGTGCCACCTACAACAAGGGGGAATCTAGGGAAGCTTTCTTT. The rearrangement joins TRBV19 to TRBJ1-1; the D gene is possibly TRBD1 (6 bases). Trimming removed 10 bases from V and 8 bases from J, with 23 bases in between. The germline V gene encodes CDR1 LNHDA and CDR2 SQIVND (reference sequence). The CDR3 has 14 amino acids.